The 26 T cell receptor beta chains below were found in one sample sequenced in a study of T cell responses to AZD1222 COVID-19 vaccine (dated by TCRdb to about 2021). The time point label of this sample denotes: baseline before first vaccination. Library preparation was by the immunoSEQ multiplex PCR assay. TCRdb's version of the immuneACCESS table is confined to in-frame rearrangements and falls short of the full clone set. An unresolved V gene accounts for under half of the shortfall where checked; the remainder is of unknown origin. The sample data list 75,000 to 100,000 clones, and around 90% of these were observed just once. Roughly 13% of the sample lies in the top ten. Specimen: peripheral blood, collected on day 0 of AZD1222 vaccination. Source of these receptors: an adult in good health.

The CDR3 nucleotides are TGCGCCAGCAGCCAGGATACAGGGGAAAATTCACCCCTCCACTTT. Amino acids: CASSQDTGENSPLHF. The gene calls are TRBV4-3 and TRBJ1-6, with 7 nucleotides matching TRBD1. This CDR3 is built from 15 residues. Unmatched junction bases numbered 6, after V lost 3 bases and J lost 7 bases. Looked up from germline, CDR1 is LGHNA and CDR2 is YSLEER.

The chain recombines TRBV5-8 with TRBJ2-1; 9 nucleotides match TRBD1. CDR1 is SGHTS, CDR2 YDEGEE, per germline. The CDR3 loop spans 15 amino acids. The junction had 5 bases not matched to a gene; V was cut back by 6 bases and J by 1 base. CDR3 coding DNA: TGTGCCAGCACCGCCGGGACAGGGTCCTACAATGAGCAGTTCTTC. It specifies CASTAGTGSYNEQFF.

This chain uses TRBV7-9 with TRBJ1-3, with D perhaps matching TRBD1 (6 bases). V gave up 5 bases and J gave up 0 bases, with 8 bases separating them. CDR3 length equals 14 residues. CDR1 is SEHNR, CDR2 FQNEAQ, per germline (reference sequence). The DNA for the CDR3 is TGTGCCAGCAGCACAGGGACCTCTGGAAACACCATATATTTT. This codes for CASSTGTSGNTIYF.

The chain joins TRBV28 to TRBJ1-1; 7 bases line up with TRBD1. V dropped 3 bases and J dropped 2; count of bases not matched to a gene: 9. CDR1 and CDR2 from the germline V gene are MDHEN and SYDVKM. The CDR3 consists of 16 residues. The CDR3 nucleotides are TGTGCCAGCAGTTTTAACCCGGGACAGAGAAACACTGAAGCTTTCTTT. The encoded protein is CASSFNPGQRNTEAFF.

V and J are TRBV6-2 or TRBV6-3 and TRBJ2-2; a possible D gene is TRBD1 (6 bases). The CDR3 has 14 amino acids. V dropped 5 bases and J dropped 3 bases, with 10 bases sitting between them. The germline V gene has CDR1 MNHEY and CDR2 SVGEGT. This CDR3 is CASSTDRHTGELFF. As DNA, the CDR3 is TGTGCCAGCAGTACGGACAGACACACCGGGGAGCTGTTTTTT.

V is TRBV28 and J is TRBJ1-2; 8 positions agree with TRBD1. V lost 6 bases, J lost 2 bases, and 2 bases stayed unmatched. Germline CDR1 and CDR2: MDHEN and SYDVKM. The CDR3 consists of 13 residues. The CDR3 protein is CASRRTGNYGYTF. Here the CDR3 DNA reads TGTGCCAGCAGACGGACAGGGAACTATGGCTACACCTTC.

The CDR3 region is CASTQTGLTEAFF. The CDR3 coding sequence is TGTGCCAGCACCCAGACAGGGCTTACTGAAGCTTTCTTT. The chain employs TRBV5-6 and TRBJ1-1, with 7 bases aligning to TRBD1. The CDR3 is 13 amino acids. The germline gives CDR1 SGHDT, CDR2 YYEEEE. After removal of 6 bases from V and 5 bases from J, the junction contained 7 bases not matched to a gene.

The V and J genes are TRBV10-3 and TRBJ1-6; 8 bases are shared with TRBD1. V was clipped by 4 bases and J by 8 bases; unmatched bases: 4. The CDR3 covers 14 residues. Germline CDR1 is ENHRY and CDR2 is SYGVKD. The CDR3 DNA follows: TGTGCCATCAGTGTTGCGGACAGGGATTCACCCCTCCACTTT. Residues: CAISVADRDSPLHF.

The chain has TRBV7-9 and TRBJ1-1; 9 positions agree with TRBD1. This CDR3 spans 15 amino acids. With V trimmed by 4 bases and J by 0 bases, 3 bases remained unmatched. CDR1 is SEHNR and CDR2 is FQNEAQ in the germline V gene (reference sequence). CDR3 coding DNA: TGTGCCAGCAGCTCGACAGGGGGGTTGAACACTGAAGCTTTCTTT. Translating it yields CASSSTGGLNTEAFF.

V and J are TRBV19 and TRBJ1-1, with a possible D match to TRBD1 (5 bases). The CDR3 spans 13 residues. Per the germline V gene, CDR1 is LNHDA and CDR2 is SQIVND (reference sequence). V lost 3 bases, J lost 1 base, and 6 bases lay in between. The CDR3 reads CASSIGANTEAFF. The CDR3 DNA follows: TGTGCCAGTAGTATCGGGGCGAACACTGAAGCTTTCTTT.

The chain combines TRBV19 with TRBJ1-5, with 7 positions matching TRBD1. V shed 3 bases and J 6 bases; nucleotides not matched to a gene: 5. This CDR3 comprises 14 residues. Per the germline V gene, CDR1 is LNHDA and CDR2 is SQIVND (reference sequence). The CDR3 is CASSIGQGGQPQHF. DNA for the CDR3: TGTGCCAGTAGTATTGGGCAGGGGGGTCAGCCCCAGCATTTT. Looking up the rest from reference TRBV19 and TRBJ1-5 gives the full variable domain: DGGITQSPKYLFRKEGQNVTLSCEQNLNHDAMYWYRQDPGQGLRLIYYSQIVNDFQKGDIAEGYSVSREKKESFPLTVTSAQKNPTAFYLCASSIGQGGQPQHFGDGTRLSIL.

V is TRBV27 and J is TRBJ1-6; possible D gene TRBD1, 6 bases. Germline lookup yields CDR1 MNHEY and CDR2 SMNVEV (reference sequence). The ends were cut back, 3 bases at V and 10 bases at J, with 19 bases in the middle. This CDR3 contains 16 residues. The CDR3 DNA is TGTGCCAGCAGTTTCCGGGGGGCTGGTATAGGATCACCCCTCCACTTT. Translating gives CASSFRGAGIGSPLHF.

V gene TRBV11-2 combines with J gene TRBJ1-1; D is perhaps TRBD1 (5 bases). V was shortened by 1 base and J by 7 bases, with 10 bases between the two germline ends. The CDR3 covers 13 residues. Germline V gives CDR1 SGHAT, CDR2 FQNNGV. The CDR3 here is CASSLGQRLEAFF. The CDR3 coding sequence is TGTGCCAGCAGCTTAGGACAGAGACTTGAAGCTTTCTTT.

The genes are TRBV25-1 and TRBJ1-1; D gene unclear. Trimming stripped 4 bases from V and 4 bases from J, with 7 bases between. This CDR3 has 12 residues. Germline assignment: CDR1 MGHDK and CDR2 SYGVNS. Written as DNA, the CDR3 is TGTGCCAGCAGTGGATTGGGCACTGAAGCTTTCTTT. Translation gives CASSGLGTEAFF.

The V and J genes are TRBV6-5 and TRBJ1-1; maybe TRBD1 (5 bases). Trimming removed 6 bases from V and 5 bases from J, with 19 bases in between. The CDR3 is 15 amino acids. Germline lookup yields CDR1 MNHEY and CDR2 SVGAGI. The CDR3 DNA reads TGTGCCAGCAGGCCCCTCGGCAGGGTTGGTACTGAAGCTTTCTTT. The encoded protein is CASRPLGRVGTEAFF.

The chain couples TRBV3-1 (or the pseudogene TRBV3-2) to TRBJ2-2, with TRBD1 matching over 8 bases. CDR3 length equals 13 residues. With 8 bases clipped from V and 6 bases from J, the junction kept 5 bases outside the gene matches. In germline, CDR1 is LGHDT, CDR2 YNNKEL (reference sequence). CDR3 DNA: TGTGCCAGCGGGAACAGGGGGTCCGGGGAGCTGTTTTTT. It is translated as CASGNRGSGELFF.

The chain is built from TRBV10-1 and TRBJ2-5, with 11 positions matching TRBD2. The CDR3 totals 16 residues. Germline CDR1 and CDR2: WNHNN and SYGVQD (reference sequence). The V gene end was trimmed by 8 bases and the J gene end by 4 bases; junction bases not matched to a gene: 12. The CDR3 loop reads CASLAGGQTIAETQYF. CDR3 bases: TGCGCCAGCCTAGCGGGAGGTCAGACGATCGCAGAGACCCAGTACTTC.

The chain uses TRBV27 and TRBJ1-4; possible D gene TRBD1, 5 bases. V was shortened by 3 bases and J by 8 bases, with 13 bases between the two germline ends. The germline CDR1 and CDR2 sequences are MNHEY and SMNVEV (reference sequence). This CDR3 region has 14 residues. DNA of the CDR3: TGTGCCAGCAGTTTCGGGGGTGGAAAGGAAAAACTGTTTTTT. Translation: CASSFGGGKEKLFF.

The rearrangement uses TRBV5-4 and TRBJ1-4; 10 bases are shared with TRBD1. CDR1 is SGHNT, CDR2 YYREEE, per germline (reference sequence). The trim removed 3 bases at V and 0 bases at J, leaving 8 bases unmatched. The CDR3 covers 18 residues. In nucleotides, the CDR3 is TGTGCCAGCAGCTGGGACAGGGGAGGGACCACAACTAATGAAAAACTGTTTTTT. Amino acid sequence: CASSWDRGGTTTNEKLFF.

V usage is TRBV6-2 or TRBV6-3 and J usage is TRBJ2-7, with 11 nucleotides matching TRBD2. V trimming: 5 bases; J trimming: 2 bases; junction bases outside the gene matches: 11. The CDR3 is 17 amino acids. Germline V lookup: CDR1 MNHEY, CDR2 SVGEGT. The CDR3 nucleotides are TGTGCCAGCAGTCCCTCGCGGGGGACTAGCGGAACCTACGAGCAGTACTTC. This encodes CASSPSRGTSGTYEQYF.

This chain connects TRBV19 to TRBJ2-1; TRBD2 aligns across 7 bases. In germline, CDR1 is LNHDA, CDR2 SQIVND (reference sequence). This CDR3 comprises 15 residues. Trimming at V came to 3 bases and at J to 4 bases, leaving 6 bases not matched to a gene. The CDR3 bases are TGTGCCAGTAGTATCCGGGAGGCCGCGTACAATGAGCAGTTCTTC. Translation: CASSIREAAYNEQFF.

The rearrangement uses TRBV14 and TRBJ2-3; unclear D gene. Germline V lookup: CDR1 SGHDN, CDR2 FVKESK. The V end lost 6 bases, the J end lost 2 bases, and 9 bases lay between the germline ends. This CDR3 contains 13 residues. The CDR3 reads CASRPDATDTQYF. As DNA, the CDR3 is TGTGCCAGCAGACCCGACGCCACAGATACGCAGTATTTT.

This clone was observed a single time. The chain carries TRBV5-1 and TRBJ2-5; tentatively, D is TRBD1 (5 bases). V lost 7 bases and J lost 5, with 21 bases in between. CDR1 SGHRS and CDR2 YFSETQ come from the germline V gene. This CDR3 is built from 15 residues. In nucleotides, the CDR3 is TGCGCCAGCGGCCGACTGAACCAGGGTTCGGAGACCCAGTACTTC. This translates into CASGRLNQGSETQYF.

The chain carries TRBV5-1 and TRBJ1-5; the match to TRBD1 covers 8 bases. The CDR3 runs 14 residues. Germline V CDR1 and CDR2: SGHRS, YFSETQ. The trim removed 4 bases at V and 7 bases at J, leaving 7 bases unmatched. CDR3 residues: CASSVDRGGQPQHF. The DNA of the CDR3 is TGCGCCAGCAGCGTTGACAGGGGTGGCCAGCCCCAGCATTTT.

The chain has TRBV7-2 and TRBJ2-2; D might be TRBD2 (6 bases). V was clipped by 1 base and J by 6 bases, with 6 bases between them. The germline V gene encodes CDR1 SGHTA and CDR2 FQGNSA. The CDR3 spans 13 residues. The CDR3 DNA reads as TGTGCCAGCAGCTTAGGGAGGGCCGGGGAGCTGTTTTTT. Translating gives CASSLGRAGELFF.

The J gene is TRBJ1-2, the V gene TRBV7-9; 7 bases are shared with TRBD1. The CDR3 sequence is 12 residues long. The V segment lost 4 bases and the J segment 8 bases; nucleotides outside the gene matches: 4. Germline V gene sequence: CDR1 SEHNR, CDR2 FQNEAQ (reference sequence). The CDR3 nucleotides are TGTGCCAGCAGCTACAGGGGAGGAGGCTACACCTTC. This encodes CASSYRGGGYTF.